Listed below are T cell receptor beta chains from one sample, sequenced in a study of blood T cells in healthy people across ages. Via MiXCR, TCRdb re-called the 5' RACE reads, giving one row per CDR3 protein. This sample has 910,000 or so distinct CDR3 sequences; just over 50% occur once, and the top ten carry 20% to 25%. The sample was blood. All receptors come from a woman aged 60-75 years in good health. Each CDR3 is given with its conserved first and last residue. Each record gives: V gene, D gene, J gene, clone size, CDR3 DNA, CDR3 protein. The D gene is left open where the match is weak. Expanded clones are given a class, and other clones once, few, many or no size at all.

V gene: TRBV7-2; D gene: NA; J gene: TRBJ1-2; clone size: NA; CDR3 DNA: TGTGCCAGCAGCCATTCAGGAGCAGCTAACTATGGCTACACCTTC; CDR3 protein: CASSHSGAANYGYTF
V gene: TRBV7-9; D gene: NA; J gene: TRBJ1-1; clone size: few; CDR3 DNA: TGTGCCAGCAGCGCCATGACCAGAAACACTGAAGCTTTCTTT; CDR3 protein: CASSAMTRNTEAFF
V gene: TRBV27; D gene: TRBD2; J gene: TRBJ2-7; clone size: NA; CDR3 DNA: TGTGCCAGCAGTTCGTGGGGAGCGGGAACGCTCTACGAGCAGTACTTC; CDR3 protein: CASSSWGAGTLYEQYF
V gene: TRBV5-1; D gene: NA; J gene: TRBJ2-1; clone size: NA; CDR3 DNA: TGCGCCAGCAGCCCGAGACTAGGTGGCAATGAGCAGTTCTTC; CDR3 protein: CASSPRLGGNEQFF
V gene: TRBV20-1; D gene: TRBD2; J gene: TRBJ2-1; clone size: NA; CDR3 DNA: TGCAGTGCTACAGCAATTGGGACTAGCGGACGACCCTTTAGGGATGAGCAGTTCTTC; CDR3 protein: CSATAIGTSGRPFRDEQFF
V gene: TRBV29-1; D gene: NA; J gene: TRBJ1-2; clone size: NA; CDR3 DNA: TGCAGCGTTGAAGATCGGGCAGGGCTCTATGGCTACACCTTC; CDR3 protein: CSVEDRAGLYGYTF
V gene: TRBV29-1; D gene: TRBD1; J gene: TRBJ2-3; clone size: NA; CDR3 DNA: TGCAGCTTTACGACAGGGGGGGCAGATACGCAGTATTTT; CDR3 protein: CSFTTGGADTQYF
V gene: TRBV29-1; D gene: NA; J gene: TRBJ1-1; clone size: few; CDR3 DNA: TGCAGCGCTTCTACAGGGACAAGGAACACTGAAGCTTTCTTT; CDR3 protein: CSASTGTRNTEAFF
V gene: TRBV27; D gene: TRBD1; J gene: TRBJ2-7; clone size: NA; CDR3 DNA: TGTGCCAGCAGTTCCTCGACAGGGACCTTCTCCTACGAGCAGTACTTC; CDR3 protein: CASSSSTGTFSYEQYF
V gene: TRBV11-3; D gene: TRBD2; J gene: TRBJ2-3; clone size: NA; CDR3 DNA: TGTGCCAGCAGCAAGGTAGTCGGGGGGACGCAGTATTTT; CDR3 protein: CASSKVVGGTQYF
V gene: TRBV5-1; D gene: NA; J gene: TRBJ2-1; clone size: few; CDR3 DNA: TGCGCCAGCAGCTTGGGGCAGTTGGTCAATGAGCAGTTCTTC; CDR3 protein: CASSLGQLVNEQFF
V gene: TRBV7-8; D gene: NA; J gene: TRBJ2-3; clone size: NA; CDR3 DNA: TGTGCCAGCAGCCCCTCTACCACAGATACGCAGTATTTT; CDR3 protein: CASSPSTTDTQYF
V gene: TRBV29-1; D gene: TRBD2; J gene: TRBJ2-1; clone size: NA; CDR3 DNA: TGCAGCGCCATTTCCGGGACTAGCGGGAATGAGCAGTTCTTC; CDR3 protein: CSAISGTSGNEQFF
V gene: TRBV7-9; D gene: NA; J gene: TRBJ2-4; clone size: few; CDR3 DNA: TGTGCCAGCTGGCAGGAGGGGGACATTCAGTACTTC; CDR3 protein: CASWQEGDIQYF
V gene: TRBV7-2; D gene: NA; J gene: TRBJ2-1; clone size: many; CDR3 DNA: TGTGCCAGCAGCTTATCGAGGGAACAAAATGAGCAGTTCTTC; CDR3 protein: CASSLSREQNEQFF
V gene: TRBV28; D gene: NA; J gene: TRBJ1-5; clone size: NA; CDR3 DNA: TGTGCCAGCAGTCCACCCTACAGGGTCAAGCCCCAGCATTTT; CDR3 protein: CASSPPYRVKPQHF
V gene: TRBV10-3; D gene: NA; J gene: TRBJ2-3; clone size: few; CDR3 DNA: TGTGCCACCGCTCCTAGGGGGTCCAGGGAAGATACGCAGTATTTT; CDR3 protein: CATAPRGSREDTQYF
V gene: TRBV6-2/TRBV6-3; D gene: NA; J gene: TRBJ2-7; clone size: NA; CDR3 DNA: TGTGCCAGCAGTTACTCTTCAGGGGCAGTGAGCTCCTACGAGCAGTACTTC; CDR3 protein: CASSYSSGAVSSYEQYF
V gene: TRBV4-1; D gene: TRBD2; J gene: TRBJ2-7; clone size: NA; CDR3 DNA: TGCGCCAGCAGCCAAGATGCCACTAGCGGGAGTTTATACGAGCAGTACTTC; CDR3 protein: CASSQDATSGSLYEQYF
V gene: TRBV20-1; D gene: NA; J gene: TRBJ1-2; clone size: NA; CDR3 DNA: TGCAGTGCTAGAGAAAACGTCAGGGTGCATGGCTACACCTTC; CDR3 protein: CSARENVRVHGYTF
V gene: TRBV20-1; D gene: NA; J gene: TRBJ2-1; clone size: NA; CDR3 DNA: TGCAGCGCCGAGGGCGGGATTACCTACAATGAGCAGTTCTTC; CDR3 protein: CSAEGGITYNEQFF
V gene: TRBV5-1; D gene: NA; J gene: TRBJ2-5; clone size: few; CDR3 DNA: TGCGCCAGCAGCTTGGGCGGCGGAGCCGAAGAGACCCAGTACTTC; CDR3 protein: CASSLGGGAEETQYF
V gene: TRBV2; D gene: TRBD2; J gene: TRBJ2-7; clone size: NA; CDR3 DNA: TGTGCCAGCAGTGAAGTCCCACCGGGACTAGACGCCTACGAGCAGTACTTC; CDR3 protein: CASSEVPPGLDAYEQYF
V gene: TRBV4-3; D gene: NA; J gene: TRBJ2-3; clone size: NA; CDR3 DNA: TGCGCCAGCAGCATGGGGTATGGGTCTCAAGATACGCAGTATTTT; CDR3 protein: CASSMGYGSQDTQYF
V gene: TRBV29-1; D gene: NA; J gene: TRBJ2-7; clone size: few; CDR3 DNA: TGCAGCGTTGTCGGTCTGGAGGGGGCGCGCTACGAGCAGTACTTC; CDR3 protein: CSVVGLEGARYEQYF